This T cell receptor (beta chain) was observed in a study of cytomegalovirus exposure and HLA in healthy donors. The study's findings and limits: Later analysis demonstrated an association between a missense DCLRE1C variant and TCR beta V- and J-gene trimming.

The CDR3 covers 11 residues. CDR1 and CDR2 (germline): DFQATT, SNEGSKA (reference sequence). Researchers ran the PCR with 60 Vbeta and 13 Jbeta primers. Produced via immunoSEQ multiplex PCR; TCRdb's table is partial and in-frame only. Among 99,000 or so clones listed, roughly 80% were seen once. Concerning this clone itself: As yet, its antigen is unknown.

The rearrangement uses TRBV20-1 and TRBJ2-5, with 7 positions matching TRBD1. The DNA end favors TRBJ2-7, so the J call may be wrong. What was sequenced was PBMCs. This TCR was sampled from a man between 60 and 75 years old in good health and CMV-seropositive. CDR3 DNA: TGCAGTGCTTCCACAGGGGCCGAGCAGTACTTC. Protein sequence: CSASTGAEQYF.